This passage covers 17 T cell receptor beta chains from one sample sequenced in a study of T cells in Graves' hyperthyroidism and ophthalmopathy. RNA transcripts served as the template for amplifying TCR beta CDR3 regions. A set of HTBI primers served as the primers for a first-round RT-PCR of the TCR CDR3. TCRdb recomputed calls from the multiplex PCR reads with MiXCR, one row per CDR3 protein. The sample includes some 400,000 distinct CDR3 sequences, approximately 20% of them seen just once. The sequencing input was blood. These TCRs come from a young woman with Graves' hyperthyroidism.

Many counts were recorded for this clonotype. This chain joins TRBV12-3 or TRBV12-4 and TRBJ1-1; D is perhaps TRBD1 (5 bases). The germline V and J ends were trimmed by 10 bases and 1 base, with 10 bases remaining between them. This CDR3 has 12 residues. The CDR3 DNA follows: TGTGCCACCAACAGGCCGAACACTGAAGCTTTCTTT. The encoded protein is CATNRPNTEAFF.

This clonotype has a handful of counts. The genes are TRBV29-1 and TRBJ1-1; D not resolved. Deletions cut 6 bases from V and 2 bases from J, with 10 bases between. Germline CDR1 is SQVTM and CDR2 is ANQGSEA. The CDR3 sequence is 12 residues long. The CDR3 loop is CSVSDGNTEAFF. CDR3 nucleotide sequence: TGCAGCGTCTCCGACGGTAACACTGAAGCTTTCTTT. Full variable domain (remainder filled in from reference TRBV29-1 and TRBJ1-1): SAVISQKPSRDICQRGTSLTIQCQVDSQVTMMFWYRQQPGQSLTLIATANQGSEATYESGFVIDKFPISRPNLTFSTLTVSNMSPEDSSIYLCSVSDGNTEAFFGQGTRLTVV.

Many counts were recorded for this clonotype. J is TRBJ2-7 and V is TRBV14, with TRBD1 matching over 9 bases. Losses at the gene ends were 4 bases for V and 2 bases for J; bases not matched to a gene: 9. This CDR3 has 16 amino acids. Germline V lookup: CDR1 SGHDN, CDR2 FVKESK. The CDR3, as DNA: TGTGCCAGCAGCCTAGGGACAGGGACGTTGACCTACGAGCAGTACTTC. It specifies CASSLGTGTLTYEQYF.

The CDR3 protein is CAWSLSNQPQHF. The CDR3 DNA follows: TGTGCCTGGAGTTTAAGCAATCAGCCCCAGCATTTT. This sequence joins TRBV30 and TRBJ1-5; D not resolved. V shed 2 bases and J shed 1 base, with 3 bases lying between them. This CDR3 is built from 12 residues. CDR1 is GTSNPN, CDR2 SVGIG, per germline (reference sequence).

This clonotype was seen at least ten times. V usage is TRBV3-1 and J usage is TRBJ2-7; 8 positions match TRBD1. Germline values: CDR1 LGHDT, CDR2 YNNKEL (reference sequence). J lost 3 bases, V lost 4 bases, and 11 bases had no gene match. The CDR3 contains 16 residues. The CDR3 DNA reads TGTGCCAGCAGCCCGACTCAGGGGGCGCAACGCTACGAGCAGTACTTC. Residues: CASSPTQGAQRYEQYF.

The DNA for the CDR3 is TGTGCCAGCACCCCGACAGGGTCAGGCACTGAAGCTTTCTTT. Translated: CASTPTGSGTEAFF. The chain recombines TRBV6-1 with TRBJ1-1, with 7 bases matching TRBD1. CDR3 size: 14 residues. Germline-derived CDR1 and CDR2 are MNHNS and SASEGT. V shed 7 bases and J 4 bases; nucleotides not matched to a gene: 9.

This clonotype appeared many times. V gene TRBV5-1 combines with J gene TRBJ1-1; possible D gene TRBD1, 6 bases. This CDR3 is 16 amino acids long. V was pared by 2 bases and J by 3 bases, with 17 bases between. In germline, CDR1 is SGHRS, CDR2 YFSETQ. CDR3 DNA: TGCGCCAGCAGCTTCAGCGCAGGGGCGCGGGACACTGAAGCTTTCTTT. This sequence encodes CASSFSAGARDTEAFF.

Remarks on this clonotype: A much larger clone is a single base away; this may be a read error. This chain uses TRBV5-1 with TRBJ2-5; 7 positions match TRBD2. The CDR3 consists of 14 residues. Trimming cost V 4 bases and J 3 bases; bases outside gene matches: 6. Germline V gene sequence: CDR1 SGHRS, CDR2 YFSETQ. CDR3 in amino acids: CASSPPLAEETQYF. The DNA for the CDR3 is TGCGCCAGCAGCCCCCCCCTAGCGGAAGAGACCCAGTACTTC.

This clonotype was seen ten or more times. The CDR3 sequence is CASSEPGQGDNEQYF. CDR3 DNA: TGTGCCAGCAGTGAACCGGGACAGGGGGACAACGAGCAGTACTTC. This chain links TRBV6-1 with TRBJ2-7, with 11 bases matching TRBD1. Germline CDR1 and CDR2: MNHNS and SASEGT. Trimming at V came to 2 bases and at J to 5 bases, leaving 5 bases not matched to a gene. The CDR3 extends over 15 amino acids.

This clonotype was picked up many times. This chain links TRBV7-8 with TRBJ2-2; maybe TRBD1 (5 bases). From germline, CDR1 is SGHVS and CDR2 FQNEAQ. CDR3 size: 15 residues. Trimming took 6 bases from V and 2 from J, leaving 13 bases between them. The CDR3 reads CASSPNRFNTGELFF. The DNA of the CDR3 is TGTGCCAGCAGTCCCAACAGGTTTAACACCGGGGAGCTGTTTTTT.

This clonotype was counted at least ten times. The rearrangement uses TRBV5-6 and TRBJ1-1; unclear D gene. This CDR3 region has 11 residues. V dropped 3 bases and J dropped 5 bases, with 5 bases sitting between them. The germline CDR1 and CDR2 sequences are SGHDT and YYEEEE. Here the CDR3 reads CASSSQTEAFF. The CDR3 nucleotides read TGTGCCAGCAGCTCCCAAACTGAAGCTTTCTTT.

This sequence joins TRBV5-8 and TRBJ2-7, with D possibly TRBD1 on 6 matching bases. Deletions cut 0 bases from V and 6 bases from J, with 13 bases between. The CDR3 has 14 amino acids. In germline, CDR1 is SGHTS, CDR2 YDEGEE. CDR3 DNA sequence: TGTGCCAGCAGCTTGGGGACAGTTTCGGGCGAGCAGTACTTC. Residues: CASSLGTVSGEQYF.

The rearrangement links TRBV3-1 to TRBJ2-2, with D unresolved. CDR3 size: 16 residues. Germline CDR1 is LGHDT and CDR2 is YNNKEL (reference sequence). V was cut by 4 bases and J by 0 bases, with 12 bases left in between. CDR3: CASSPRSDPNTGELFF. The DNA of the CDR3 is TGTGCCAGCAGCCCCAGGTCAGATCCGAACACCGGGGAGCTGTTTTTT.

In its sample, this clonotype was seen many times. The chain carries TRBV6-2 or TRBV6-3 and TRBJ1-3; D is possibly TRBD1 (6 bases). Germline-derived CDR1 and CDR2 are MNHEY and SVGEGT. V shed 6 bases and J shed 4 bases, with 13 bases lying between them. The CDR3 runs 14 residues. Here the CDR3 DNA reads TGTGCCAGCAGCCGAACAGGGTACGGAAACACCATATATTTT. It encodes CASSRTGYGNTIYF.

In this sample, this clonotype turned up many times. With a much larger clone just one base away, this may be a read error. The V and J genes are TRBV6-1 and TRBJ1-2; 9 bases are a match to TRBD1. Germline CDR1 reads MNHNS; CDR2 reads SASEGT. This CDR3 comprises 14 residues. After removal of 6 bases from V and 2 bases from J, the junction contained 4 bases not matched to a gene. CDR3 sequence reads: CASSEGQGNYGYTF. The CDR3 DNA reads TGTGCCAGCAGCGAGGGACAGGGAAACTATGGCTACACCTTC.

This clonotype was recorded many times. The chain employs TRBV19 and TRBJ2-5; 8 bases fit TRBD2. Trimming at V came to 3 bases and at J to 5 bases, leaving 5 bases not matched to a gene. The CDR3 loop spans 14 amino acids. Germline CDR1 reads LNHDA; CDR2 reads SQIVND (reference sequence). CDR3 protein: CASSISGARETQYF. The CDR3 DNA sequence: TGTGCCAGTAGTATTAGCGGGGCCCGGGAGACCCAGTACTTC. Full variable domain (remainder filled in from reference TRBV19 and TRBJ2-5): DGGITQSPKYLFRKEGQNVTLSCEQNLNHDAMYWYRQDPGQGLRLIYYSQIVNDFQKGDIAEGYSVSREKKESFPLTVTSAQKNPTAFYLCASSISGARETQYFGPGTRLLVL.

The J gene is TRBJ2-7, the V gene TRBV29-1, with D perhaps TRBD2 (5 bases). CDR1 and CDR2 (germline): SQVTM, ANQGSEA. The length of the CDR3 is 13 residues. Trimming took off 0 bases at V and 3 bases at J, with 9 bases between the two ends. The CDR3 here is CSVEDSRVYEQYF. The CDR3, as DNA: TGCAGCGTTGAAGATTCGCGGGTCTACGAGCAGTACTTC.